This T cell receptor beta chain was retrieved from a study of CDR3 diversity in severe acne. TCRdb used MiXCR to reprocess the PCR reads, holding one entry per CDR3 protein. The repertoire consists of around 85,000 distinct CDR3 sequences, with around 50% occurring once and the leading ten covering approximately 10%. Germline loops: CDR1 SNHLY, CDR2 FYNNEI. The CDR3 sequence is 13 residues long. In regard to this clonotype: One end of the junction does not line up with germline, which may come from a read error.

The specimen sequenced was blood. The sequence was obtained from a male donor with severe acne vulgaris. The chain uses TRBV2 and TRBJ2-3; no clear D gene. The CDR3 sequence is CAGSPPFADTQYF. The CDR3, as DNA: TGTGCCGGCAGTCCACCCTTCGCAGATACGCAGTATTTT.